These 26 T cell receptor beta chains were all obtained from the same sample, sequenced in a study of identical twins. MiXCR was run by TCRdb on the 5' RACE reads, yielding one entry per CDR3 protein. The sample has some 320,000 distinct CDR3 sequences, roughly an eighth seen once; the top ten hold more than 6%. This sample also appeared in a second study, on yellow fever vaccine responses in identical twins.

The sample comprised CD8+ T cells sorted from blood. Source of these receptors: a young woman in good health.

The rearrangement uses TRBV7-6 and TRBJ2-5, with 8 positions matching TRBD2. This CDR3 spans 16 amino acids. V was clipped by 5 bases and J by 5 bases; unmatched bases: 13. Germline CDR1 and CDR2: SGHVS and FNYEAQ. The CDR3 nucleotides read TGTGCCAGCAGCCCATCGGGACTAGTGATGAGCGAGACCCAGTACTTC. Its protein is CASSPSGLVMSETQYF.

A few counts support this clonotype. The J gene is TRBJ2-1, the V gene TRBV27; 8 bases map to TRBD2. In germline, CDR1 is MNHEY, CDR2 SMNVEV (reference sequence). Trimming removed 4 bases from V and 6 bases from J; junction bases left unmatched: 8. The CDR3 length is 15 residues. This CDR3 is CASSSPPLAGNEQFF. The CDR3 nucleotides are TGTGCCAGCAGTTCCCCCCCCCTAGCGGGCAATGAGCAGTTCTTC.

This clonotype was recorded a few times. CDR3 nucleotide sequence: TGTGCCAGCAGTGGACAGGCTTTCGGGGAGCAGTACTTC. Translation gives CASSGQAFGEQYF. V and J are TRBV28 and TRBJ2-7, with 7 nucleotides matching TRBD1. The CDR3 totals 13 residues. CDR1 is MDHEN and CDR2 is SYDVKM in the germline V gene. V trimming: 5 bases; J trimming: 7 bases; junction bases outside the gene matches: 8.

In DNA, the CDR3 is TGCGCCAGCAGTGACCGATCCCCAGCCCCGCGGGGTAAGGATACGCAGTATTTT. Translated, it gives CASSDRSPAPRGKDTQYF. The V call is TRBV10-1, the J call TRBJ2-3; possible D gene TRBD2, 6 bases. Trimming stripped 3 bases from V and 6 bases from J, with 25 bases between. The germline CDR1 and CDR2 sequences are WNHNN and SYGVQD (reference sequence). This CDR3 contains 18 residues.

The rearrangement links TRBV6-2 or TRBV6-3 to TRBJ2-5; TRBD1 matches 9 bases. J lost 5 bases, V lost 0 bases, and 4 bases had no gene match. Germline V gives CDR1 MNHEY, CDR2 SVGEGT. This CDR3 has 15 residues. The CDR3 DNA follows: TGTGCCAGCAGTTACTCCGGGACAGGGACGGAGACCCAGTACTTC. Translation: CASSYSGTGTETQYF.

This clonotype was seen only a few times. The chain employs TRBV20-1 and TRBJ2-3; 7 bases map to TRBD2. Germline trimming cut 0 bases from V and 6 bases from J; bases unmatched to any gene: 6. Germline assignment: CDR1 DFQATT and CDR2 SNEGSKA (reference sequence). This CDR3 is 14 amino acids long. The DNA for the CDR3 is TGCAGTGCTAGAGACGGCGGGGGAAGGGATACGCAGTATTTT. This codes for CSARDGGGRDTQYF.

This clonotype was picked up many times. As DNA, the CDR3 is TGCGCCAGCAGCCAAGGAGGGGAGAGGCCCCAGCATTTT. Translation: CASSQGGERPQHF. The V gene is TRBV4-1, the J gene TRBJ1-5; tentatively, D is TRBD1 (5 bases). From germline, CDR1 is MGHRA and CDR2 YSYEKL. The CDR3 spans 13 residues. Trimming left V 1 base short and J 9 bases short, with 10 bases between.

This clonotype turned up a few times. For the CDR3, the DNA is TGTGCCAGCAGTTTCGAGACCGTGGACGAGCAGTACTTC. This encodes CASSFETVDEQYF. The chain recombines TRBV12-3 or TRBV12-4 with TRBJ2-7; D gene uncertain. V gave up 3 bases and J gave up 5 bases, with 11 bases separating them. The CDR3 covers 13 residues.

This clonotype was counted many times. The rearrangement uses TRBV21-1 and TRBJ2-3; TRBD2, the table's D call, lacks a check against the DNA. TRBV21-1 is labeled a pseudogene. The CDR3 sequence is 19 residues long. CDR3 bases: TGTGCCAGCAGCAACGGATCCATGCCATCTAGCGGGGGAGCAGATACGCAGTATTTT. This encodes CASSNGSMPSSGGADTQYF.

This clonotype showed up just a few times. V gene TRBV7-6 combines with J gene TRBJ1-6; TRBD1 is a possible D gene (5 bases). Trimming removed 3 bases at V and 9 bases at J, with 18 bases between. Germline V CDR1 and CDR2: SGHVS, FNYEAQ. The CDR3 runs 16 residues. CDR3 bases: TGTGCCAGCAGCTTTCGGGGTGGTCAGGGTGGTTCACCCCTCCACTTT. Protein sequence: CASSFRGGQGGSPLHF.

This clonotype came up a few times. The J gene is TRBJ2-1, the V gene TRBV15; 7 bases align to TRBD2. CDR3 length: 15 residues. The V gene's germline CDR1 is LNHNV and CDR2 YYDKDF (reference sequence). The J segment lost 7 bases and the V segment lost 0 bases, leaving 6 bases of the junction unmatched. CDR3 nucleotides: TGTGCCACCAGCAGAGAGCTAGCGGAAGTAAATGAGCAGTTCTTC. Protein sequence: CATSRELAEVNEQFF.

The J gene is TRBJ2-1, the V gene TRBV4-2; 7 bases are a match to TRBD1. CDR3 size: 15 residues. In germline, CDR1 is LGHNA, CDR2 YNFKEQ. Trimming at V came to 4 bases and at J to 4 bases, leaving 7 bases not matched to a gene. CDR3 DNA sequence: TGTGCCAGCAGCCTTAGACAGGGCACATACAATGAGCAGTTCTTC. Its translation: CASSLRQGTYNEQFF.

This clonotype has more than one count but fewer than ten. The chain couples TRBV5-1 to TRBJ2-1; D possibly matches TRBD1 or TRBD2 (5 bases each). This CDR3 region has 15 residues. Germline CDR1 is SGHRS and CDR2 is YFSETQ. Trimming pared 0 bases from V and 8 bases from J, leaving 15 bases between. CDR3 sequence: CASSLESSGAYEQFF. CDR3 DNA sequence: TGCGCCAGCAGCTTGGAGTCGTCCGGGGCCTATGAGCAGTTCTTC.

J is TRBJ2-1 and V is TRBV29-1, with TRBD1 as a possible D gene (6 bases). V was clipped by 6 bases and J by 1 base, with 13 bases between them. The CDR3 has 14 amino acids. Germline assignment: CDR1 SQVTM and CDR2 ANQGSEA. CDR3 nucleotide sequence: TGCAGCGTGACAGGACAGACGTCCTACAATGAGCAGTTCTTC. Protein: CSVTGQTSYNEQFF.

The table lists this clonotype with many counts. The CDR3 sequence: CASSLNRGRRSYNEQFF. The CDR3 bases are TGCGCCAGCAGCTTAAACAGGGGAAGGAGGTCCTACAATGAGCAGTTCTTC. The chain carries TRBV5-1 and TRBJ2-1; 7 bases line up with TRBD1. Per the germline V gene, CDR1 is SGHRS and CDR2 is YFSETQ. This CDR3 spans 17 amino acids. The junction had 9 bases not matched to a gene; V was cut back by 2 bases and J by 1 base.

This chain connects TRBV12-5 to TRBJ2-2, with TRBD1 matching 12 bases. This CDR3 has 15 amino acids. Trimming removed 6 bases from V and 7 bases from J; junction bases left unmatched: 6. Germline CDR1 and CDR2: LGHNT and FRNRAP. The CDR3 is CASGLGQGAVGELFF. DNA for the CDR3: TGTGCTAGTGGACTGGGACAGGGGGCGGTCGGGGAGCTGTTTTTT. The full variable domain, rest sourced from reference TRBV12-5 and TRBJ2-2, is DARVTQTPRHKVTEMGQEVTMRCQPILGHNTVFWYRQTMMQGLELLAYFRNRAPLDDSGMPKDRFSAEMPDATLATLKIQPSEPRDSAVYFCASGLGQGAVGELFFGEGSRLTVL.

This chain connects TRBV7-9 to TRBJ2-7; TRBD1 aligns across 8 bases. The germline V gene has CDR1 SEHNR and CDR2 FQNEAQ (reference sequence). V shed 7 bases, J shed 5 bases, and the junction held 13 bases outside the gene matches. This CDR3 comprises 15 residues. The chain's CDR3 is CASILAGGARDEQYV. The CDR3 bases are TGTGCCAGCATCCTAGCAGGGGGCGCGCGCGACGAGCAGTACGTC.

The gene calls are TRBV28 and TRBJ2-5, with D possibly TRBD1 on 5 matching bases. The V gene lost 6 bases and the J gene lost 5 bases, with 13 bases spanning the gap. This CDR3 is built from 13 residues. From germline, CDR1 is MDHEN and CDR2 SYDVKM. For the CDR3, the DNA is TGTGCCAGCAGGATGGGGCAGGGTGAGACCCAGTACTTC. Protein product: CASRMGQGETQYF.

Only a few counts were recorded for this clonotype. This chain joins TRBV4-1 and TRBJ2-1; D possibly corresponds to TRBD1 (5 bases). V lost 0 bases and J 8 bases, leaving 8 bases between the germline ends. CDR3 length: 13 amino acids. CDR1 and CDR2 from the germline V gene are MGHRA and YSYEKL. In DNA, the CDR3 is TGCGCCAGCAGCCAAGAAGGGGCAGATGAGCAGTTCTTC. As protein: CASSQEGADEQFF.

The V call is TRBV7-6, the J call TRBJ2-7; D call uncertain. V lost 2 bases to trimming and J lost 5 bases, with 16 bases between them. The germline CDR1 and CDR2 sequences are SGHVS and FNYEAQ. This CDR3 contains 15 residues. The CDR3: CASSLQKVSIHEQYF. The CDR3 bases are TGTGCCAGCAGCTTACAGAAAGTGAGCATACACGAGCAGTACTTC.

This clonotype came up a few times. The rearrangement uses TRBV7-9 and TRBJ2-2; no clear D gene. Germline-derived CDR1 and CDR2 are SEHNR and FQNEAQ (reference sequence). The CDR3 is 15 residues long. V was pared by 0 bases and J by 4 bases, with 9 bases between. The CDR3 DNA reads TGTGCCAGCAGCTTAGCACTCACAGCCACCGGGGAGCTGTTTTTT. Amino acids: CASSLALTATGELFF.

This clonotype has a count of ten or more. V is TRBV2 and J is TRBJ2-1; unclear D gene. Germline CDR1 SNHLY, CDR2 FYNNEI. Trimming stripped 3 bases from V and 9 bases from J, with 15 bases between. The CDR3 contains 14 residues. As DNA, the CDR3 is TGTGCCAGCAGTGACGTAGGAAGCGCCGTTGAGCAGTTCTTC. This translates into CASSDVGSAVEQFF. The whole variable domain, remainder taken from reference TRBV2 and TRBJ2-1, is EPEVTQTPSHQVTQMGQEVILRCVPISNHLYFYWYRQILGQKVEFLVSFYNNEISEKSEIFDDQFSVERPDGSNFTLKIRSTKLEDSAMYFCASSDVGSAVEQFFGPGTRLTVL.

The table lists this clonotype with many counts. The rearrangement joins TRBV14 to TRBJ2-1, with TRBD2 matching over 15 bases. After removal of 3 bases from V and 7 bases from J, the junction contained 16 bases not matched to a gene. Germline V gene sequence: CDR1 SGHDN, CDR2 FVKESK. The CDR3 length is 20 residues. This chain's CDR3 is CASSHAGLAGGPLLGNEQFF. The CDR3 nucleotides are TGTGCCAGCAGCCATGCTGGACTAGCGGGAGGGCCTCTACTCGGAAATGAGCAGTTCTTC.

In DNA, the CDR3 is TGTGCCATCAGTGAGTCGCGCCAGGACCAGTTCTTC. Amino acids: CAISESRQDQFF. The gene calls are TRBV10-3 and TRBJ2-1; D unclear. Trimming shortened V by 0 bases and J by 13 bases, and 10 bases separated the two germline ends. Per germline, CDR1 ENHRY and CDR2 SYGVKD. The CDR3 totals 12 residues.

This clonotype was recorded at least ten times. This rearrangement joins TRBV20-1 to TRBJ1-1; D is uncertain. The CDR3 has 13 residues. Germline V lookup: CDR1 DFQATT, CDR2 SNEGSKA (reference sequence). Trimming removed 4 bases at V and 4 bases at J, with 13 bases between. CDR3 DNA: TGCAGTGCTAAAGGGCGGGGAGTCACTGAAGCTTTCTTT. It specifies CSAKGRGVTEAFF.

The chain has TRBV13 and TRBJ1-2, with 7 bases lining up with TRBD1. Germline CDR1 reads PRHDT; CDR2 reads FYEKMQ (reference sequence). This CDR3 comprises 12 residues. Germline trimming cut 8 bases from V and 6 bases from J; bases unmatched to any gene: 6. The CDR3 nucleotides are TGTGCCAGCGGAAGGGGGCCCCATGGCTACACCTTC. It specifies CASGRGPHGYTF. The full variable domain, completed using reference TRBV13 and TRBJ1-2, is AAGVIQSPRHLIKEKRETATLKCYPIPRHDTVYWYQQGPGQDPQFLISFYEKMQSDKGSIPDRFSAQQFSDYHSELNMSSLELGDSALYFCASGRGPHGYTFGSGTRLTVV.